One sample yielded the 6 T cell receptor beta chains listed below, sequenced in a study of human T cells and chemical hapten exposure. Noted time point: patch test 2, 6 weeks after DPC sensitization. Treatment reported: therapeutic diphenylcyclopropenone sensitization with weekly scalp DPC. Using its own MiXCR run on the RACE reads, TCRdb lists one record per CDR3 protein. The data show around 42,000 distinct CDR3 sequences, with 3% to 4% seen just once and about 7.4% held by the top ten. Source: whole blood, taken in connection with sensitization to the hapten diphenylcyclopropenone (DPC). Receptor source: a man aged 40-50 years with alopecia areata. Some clones in this sample may be carry-over from other donors' samples.

As to this clonotype: A much larger clone lies one base from this, so it may be a read error. The J gene is TRBJ1-1, the V gene TRBV6-1; D call uncertain. This CDR3 spans 13 amino acids. Germline loops: CDR1 MNHNS, CDR2 SASEGT. Trimming removed 4 bases from V and 5 bases from J, with 11 bases in between. CDR3 residues: CASSVKLGTEAFF. CDR3 nucleotides: TGTGCCAGCAGTGTAAAGTTAGGGACTGAAGCTTTCTTT.

This clonotype was seen at least ten times. V usage is TRBV6-6 and J usage is TRBJ2-3, with D unresolved. Germline V lookup: CDR1 MNHNY, CDR2 SVGAGI (reference sequence). CDR3 length: 15 amino acids. With 0 bases removed from V and 0 bases from J, the gap between germline ends came to 7 bases. The CDR3, as DNA: TGTGCCAGCAGTTACTCCCGGACCAGCACAGATACGCAGTATTTT. This sequence encodes CASSYSRTSTDTQYF.

The rearrangement uses TRBV20-1 and TRBJ2-7; D not resolved. Germline V gene sequence: CDR1 DFQATT, CDR2 SNEGSKA (reference sequence). The CDR3 totals 12 residues. V shed 6 bases and J shed 3 bases, with 12 bases lying between them. The CDR3 sequence: CSAPDPLYEQYF. CDR3 nucleotide sequence: TGCAGTGCCCCGGACCCACTCTACGAGCAGTACTTC.

This clonotype was detected only a few times. The chain is built from TRBV28 and TRBJ2-1; a possible D gene is TRBD2 (6 bases). The ends were cut back, 4 bases at V and 0 bases at J, with 16 bases in the middle. Germline-derived CDR1 and CDR2 are MDHEN and SYDVKM. CDR3 length: 17 residues. The CDR3 here is CASSYLRRASSYNEQFF. CDR3 DNA: TGTGCCAGCAGTTACCTAAGGAGGGCGAGCTCCTACAATGAGCAGTTCTTC.

V usage is TRBV7-2 and J usage is TRBJ2-7; 9 bases fit TRBD1. The CDR3 sequence is 14 residues long. V dropped 4 bases and J dropped 6; count of bases not matched to a gene: 7. Per germline, CDR1 SGHTA and CDR2 FQGNSA. The CDR3 region is CASSSSGTGIEQYF. The CDR3 region has the DNA TGTGCCAGCAGCTCCTCCGGGACAGGGATCGAGCAGTACTTC.

In its sample, this clonotype was seen many times. The CDR3 sequence is CASNSGRPLSTDTQYF. The CDR3 nucleotides are TGTGCCAGTAATAGCGGGAGACCGCTCAGCACAGATACGCAGTATTTT. The chain recombines TRBV19 with TRBJ2-3; 9 nucleotides align to TRBD2. CDR1 LNHDA and CDR2 SQIVND come from the germline V gene (reference sequence). With V trimmed by 7 bases and J by 0 bases, 8 bases remained unmatched. The CDR3 totals 16 residues.